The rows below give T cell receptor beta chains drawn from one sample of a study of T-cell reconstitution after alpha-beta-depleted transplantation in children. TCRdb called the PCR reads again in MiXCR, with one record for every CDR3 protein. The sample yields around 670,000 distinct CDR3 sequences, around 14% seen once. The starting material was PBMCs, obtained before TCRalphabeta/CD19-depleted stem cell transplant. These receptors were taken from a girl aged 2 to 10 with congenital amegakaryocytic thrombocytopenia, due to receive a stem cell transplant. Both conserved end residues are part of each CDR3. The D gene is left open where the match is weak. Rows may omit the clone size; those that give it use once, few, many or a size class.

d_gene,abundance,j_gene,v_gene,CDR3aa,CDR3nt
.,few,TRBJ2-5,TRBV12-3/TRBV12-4,CASTPAVQETQYF,TGTGCCAGCACCCCGGCGGTCCAAGAGACCCAGTACTTC
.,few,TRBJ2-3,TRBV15,CATSRERNQGRAQYF,TGTGCCACCAGCAGAGAAAGGAATCAGGGAAGGGCGCAGTATTTT
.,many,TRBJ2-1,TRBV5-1,CASSFPTSGLSSYNEQFF,TGCGCCAGCAGCTTCCCAACAAGCGGCTTAAGCTCCTACAATGAGCAGTTCTTC
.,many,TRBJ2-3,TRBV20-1,CSAPDGPDTQYF,TGCAGTGCTCCAGACGGCCCAGATACGCAGTATTTT
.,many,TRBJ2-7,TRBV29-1,CSVEFGREHEQYF,TGCAGCGTTGAATTTGGCAGGGAGCACGAGCAGTACTTC
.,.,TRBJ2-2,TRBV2,CASSAQGGDTGELFF,TGTGCCAGCAGTGCACAGGGAGGGGACACCGGGGAGCTGTTTTTT
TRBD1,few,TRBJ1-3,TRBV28,CASSFSGTGAGNTIYF,TGTGCCAGCAGTTTTAGTGGAACAGGGGCTGGAAACACCATATATTTT
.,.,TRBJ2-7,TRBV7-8,CASSLRDLVADEQYF,TGTGCCAGCAGCCTTCGGGACTTGGTTGCGGACGAGCAGTACTTC
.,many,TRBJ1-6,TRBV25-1,CASSELGRDSPLHF,TGTGCCAGCAGTGAACTGGGAAGGGATTCACCCCTCCACTTT
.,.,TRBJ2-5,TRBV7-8,CASRPGPQTETQYF,TGTGCCAGCCGACCTGGCCCCCAAACGGAGACCCAGTACTTC
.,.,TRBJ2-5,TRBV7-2,CASRLESPQETQYF,TGTGCCAGCAGGTTGGAGAGCCCCCAAGAGACCCAGTACTTC
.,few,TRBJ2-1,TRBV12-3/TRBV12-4,CASSRQGLSNEQFF,TGTGCCAGCAGCCGGCAGGGGTTGTCCAATGAGCAGTTCTTC
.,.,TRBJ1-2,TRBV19,CASSMSLSNYGYTF,TGTGCCAGTAGTATGTCGCTTTCTAACTATGGCTACACCTTC
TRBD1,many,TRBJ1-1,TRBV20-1,CRGTGGFETEAFF,TGCAGGGGGACAGGGGGATTTGAGACTGAAGCTTTCTTT
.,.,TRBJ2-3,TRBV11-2,CASREVHSDTQYF,TGTGCCAGCAGGGAGGTGCATTCAGATACGCAGTATTTT
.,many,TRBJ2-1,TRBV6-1,CASSLIRGMEEFF,TGTGCCAGCAGTCTGATTCGGGGAATGGAGGAGTTCTTC
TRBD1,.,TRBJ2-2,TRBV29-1,CSVGQGTPGELFF,TGCAGCGTCGGACAGGGAACCCCCGGGGAGCTGTTTTTT
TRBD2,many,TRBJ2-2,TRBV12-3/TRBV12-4,CASSLGREFHTGELFF,TGTGCCAGCAGTTTAGGGCGGGAGTTTCACACCGGGGAGCTGTTTTTT
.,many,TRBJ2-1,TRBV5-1,CASAKEGGRAAYNEQFF,TGCGCCAGCGCTAAAGAGGGGGGGAGGGCGGCCTACAATGAGCAGTTCTTC
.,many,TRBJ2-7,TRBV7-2,CASSRSIELNYEQYF,TGTGCCAGCAGCCGTTCAATCGAGTTAAACTACGAGCAGTACTTC
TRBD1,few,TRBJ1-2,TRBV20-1,CSARDHGSGGYGYTF,TGCAGTGCTAGAGATCACGGCTCAGGGGGCTATGGCTACACCTTC
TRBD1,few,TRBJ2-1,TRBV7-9,CASSPSQGAGDEQFF,TGTGCCAGCAGCCCGTCACAGGGGGCGGGGGATGAGCAGTTCTTC
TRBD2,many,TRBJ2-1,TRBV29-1,CSTQAGAYNEQFF,TGCAGCACCCAAGCGGGAGCCTACAATGAGCAGTTCTTC
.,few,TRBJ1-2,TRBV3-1,CASSQPRGDYTF,TGTGCCAGCAGCCAACCTCGAGGGGACTACACCTTC
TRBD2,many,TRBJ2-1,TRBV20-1,CSARDLLAGGVDEQFF,TGCAGTGCTAGAGATCTACTAGCGGGAGGAGTCGATGAGCAGTTCTTC
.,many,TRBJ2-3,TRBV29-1,CSVEVQGGQDTQYF,TGCAGCGTTGAAGTACAGGGCGGACAAGATACGCAGTATTTT
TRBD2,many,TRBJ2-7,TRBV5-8,CASSLGLAGVSDEQYF,TGTGCCAGCAGCTTAGGGCTAGCGGGAGTTTCAGACGAGCAGTACTTC
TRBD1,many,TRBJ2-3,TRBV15,CATSRGQGASDTQYF,TGTGCCACCAGCAGAGGACAGGGGGCGTCAGATACGCAGTATTTT
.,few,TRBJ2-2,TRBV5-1,CASKVRGNTGELFF,TGCGCCAGCAAAGTCAGGGGGAACACCGGGGAGCTGTTTTTT
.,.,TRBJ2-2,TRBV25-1,CASSEVGGAITGELFF,TGTGCCAGCAGTGAAGTCGGAGGGGCCATCACCGGGGAGCTGTTTTTT
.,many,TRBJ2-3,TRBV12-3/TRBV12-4,CASSPPWGDTQYF,TGTGCCAGCAGCCCCCCCTGGGGAGATACGCAGTATTTT
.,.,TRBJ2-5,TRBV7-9,CASSLARLPGEETQYF,TGTGCCAGCAGCTTAGCGCGTCTACCGGGCGAAGAGACCCAGTACTTC
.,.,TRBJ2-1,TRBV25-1,CASSEAGALEQFF,TGTGCCAGCAGTGAAGCCGGCGCGCTGGAGCAGTTCTTC
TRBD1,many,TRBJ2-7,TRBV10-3,CAIRGTGIDYEQYF,TGTGCCATCAGAGGGACAGGTATCGATTACGAGCAGTACTTC
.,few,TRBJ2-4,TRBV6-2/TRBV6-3,CASSQRPNKNIGKNIQYF,TGTGCCAGCAGCCAAAGGCCCAATAAGAATATCGGCAAAAACATTCAGTACTTC
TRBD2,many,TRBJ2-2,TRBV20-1,CSARGVGREVNTGELFF,TGCAGTGCTAGAGGTGTAGGGCGGGAGGTTAACACCGGGGAGCTGTTTTTT
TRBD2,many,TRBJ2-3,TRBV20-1,CSAPSGTNTDTQYF,TGCAGTGCCCCGAGCGGGACCAACACAGATACGCAGTATTTT
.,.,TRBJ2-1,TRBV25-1,CASSEIGGYEQFF,TGTGCCAGCAGTGAAATTGGGGGCTATGAGCAGTTCTTC
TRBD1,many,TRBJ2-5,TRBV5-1,CASSLDREGETQYF,TGCGCCAGCAGCCTAGACAGGGAAGGAGAGACCCAGTACTTC
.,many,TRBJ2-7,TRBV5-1,CASSPGGSTYEQYF,TGCGCCAGCAGTCCCGGGGGCTCGACCTACGAGCAGTACTTC
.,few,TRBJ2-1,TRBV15,CATSRDRAAGRGNEQFF,TGTGCCACCAGCAGAGATCGAGCGGCCGGACGTGGCAATGAGCAGTTCTTC
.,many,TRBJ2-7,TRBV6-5,CASSYSDRTYEQYF,TGTGCCAGCAGTTACTCGGACAGAACCTACGAGCAGTACTTC
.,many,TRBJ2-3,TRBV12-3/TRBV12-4,CASSAPTRRDTQYF,TGTGCCAGCAGTGCGCCGACAAGAAGGGATACGCAGTATTTT
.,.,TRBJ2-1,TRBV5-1,CASSLIFVGLSSYNEQFF,TGCGCCAGCAGCTTAATCTTTGTTGGGTTGAGCTCCTACAATGAGCAGTTCTTC
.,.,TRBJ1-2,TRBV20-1,CSARGIDGYTF,TGCAGTGCTAGGGGCATTGATGGCTACACCTTC
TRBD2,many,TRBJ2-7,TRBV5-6,CASTPQWTVRTSGTYEQYF,TGTGCCAGCACCCCGCAGTGGACAGTAAGGACTAGCGGAACCTACGAGCAGTACTTC
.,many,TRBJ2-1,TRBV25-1,CASSGGQSSYNEQFF,TGTGCCAGCAGTGGAGGACAGAGCTCCTACAATGAGCAGTTCTTC
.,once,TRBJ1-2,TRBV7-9,CASSPWIYSGYTF,TGTGCCAGCAGCCCCTGGATATACAGCGGCTACACCTTC
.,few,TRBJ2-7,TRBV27,CASSLPPLRGGQDF,TGTGCCAGCAGTTTGCCCCCTTTGCGGGGCGGCCAGGACTTC
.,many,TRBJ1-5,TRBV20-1,CSAPGTDNSQHF,TGCAGTGCCCCTGGGACTGACAATTCCCAGCATTTT
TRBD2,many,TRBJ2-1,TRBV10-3,CAISGPSGRSPPNEQFF,TGTGCCATCAGTGGTCCTAGCGGGAGAAGTCCCCCCAATGAGCAGTTCTTC
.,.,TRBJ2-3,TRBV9,CASSVEGASTDTQYF,TGTGCCAGCAGCGTAGAAGGGGCCAGCACAGATACGCAGTATTTT
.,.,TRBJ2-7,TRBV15,CATSRERWDLWPF,TGTGCCACCAGCAGAGAGAGGTGGGACCTCTGGCCTTTC
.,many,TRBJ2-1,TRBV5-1,CASSLAAGSYNEQFF,TGCGCCAGCAGCTTGGCTGCGGGCTCCTACAATGAGCAGTTCTTC
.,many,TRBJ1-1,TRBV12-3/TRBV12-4,CASSSSRVGTEAFF,TGTGCCAGCAGTTCATCCAGGGTTGGCACTGAAGCTTTCTTT